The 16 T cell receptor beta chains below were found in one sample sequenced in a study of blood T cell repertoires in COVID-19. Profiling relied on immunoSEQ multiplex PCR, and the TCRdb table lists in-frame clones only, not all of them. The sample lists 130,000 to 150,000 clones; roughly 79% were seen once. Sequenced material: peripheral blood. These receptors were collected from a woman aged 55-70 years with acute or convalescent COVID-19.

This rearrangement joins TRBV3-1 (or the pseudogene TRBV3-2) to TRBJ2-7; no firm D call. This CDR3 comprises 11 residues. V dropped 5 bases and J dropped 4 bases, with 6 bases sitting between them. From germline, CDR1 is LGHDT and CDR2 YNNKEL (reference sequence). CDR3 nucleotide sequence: TGTGCCAGCAGCACCCAGTACGAGCAGTACTTC. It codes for CASSTQYEQYF.

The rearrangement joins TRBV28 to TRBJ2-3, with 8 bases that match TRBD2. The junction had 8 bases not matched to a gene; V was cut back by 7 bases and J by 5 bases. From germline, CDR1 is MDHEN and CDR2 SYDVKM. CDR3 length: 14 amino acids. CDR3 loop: CASMSAGVIDTQYF. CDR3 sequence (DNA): TGTGCCAGCATGTCAGCGGGAGTCATAGATACGCAGTATTTT. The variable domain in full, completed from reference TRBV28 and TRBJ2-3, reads DVKVTQSSRYLVKRTGEKVFLECVQDMDHENMFWYRQDPGLGLRLIYFSYDVKMKEKGDIPEGYSVSREKKERFSLILESASTNQTSMYLCASMSAGVIDTQYFGPGTRLTVL.

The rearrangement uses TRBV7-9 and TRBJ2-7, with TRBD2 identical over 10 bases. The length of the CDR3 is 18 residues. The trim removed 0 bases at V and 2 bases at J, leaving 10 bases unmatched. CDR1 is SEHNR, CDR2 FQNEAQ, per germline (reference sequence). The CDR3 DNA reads TGTGCCAGCAGCTTAGCTCCGGGACTAGCGAGTATTACCTACGAGCAGTACTTC. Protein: CASSLAPGLASITYEQYF.

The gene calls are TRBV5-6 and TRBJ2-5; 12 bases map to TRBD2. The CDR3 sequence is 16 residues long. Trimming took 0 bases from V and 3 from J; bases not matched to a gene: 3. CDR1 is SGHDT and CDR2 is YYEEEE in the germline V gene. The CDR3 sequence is CASSLGLAGGEETQYF. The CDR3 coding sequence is TGTGCCAGCAGCTTGGGGCTAGCGGGAGGGGAAGAGACCCAGTACTTC.

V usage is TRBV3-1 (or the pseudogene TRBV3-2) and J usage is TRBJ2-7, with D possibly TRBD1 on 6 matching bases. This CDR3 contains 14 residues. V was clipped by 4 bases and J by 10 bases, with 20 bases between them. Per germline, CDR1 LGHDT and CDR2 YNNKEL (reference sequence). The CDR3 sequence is CASSRYRDTQGQYF. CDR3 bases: TGTGCCAGCAGCCGATATAGGGACACACAGGGACAGTACTTC.

The CDR3: CATDLGGENTEAFF. In nucleotides, the CDR3 is TGTGCCACGGACCTTGGGGGGGAAAACACTGAAGCTTTCTTT. The genes are TRBV27 and TRBJ1-1; D is perhaps TRBD1 (5 bases). V was cut by 10 bases and J by 2 bases, with 17 bases left in between. The CDR3 spans 14 residues. Looked up from germline, CDR1 is MNHEY and CDR2 is SMNVEV (reference sequence).

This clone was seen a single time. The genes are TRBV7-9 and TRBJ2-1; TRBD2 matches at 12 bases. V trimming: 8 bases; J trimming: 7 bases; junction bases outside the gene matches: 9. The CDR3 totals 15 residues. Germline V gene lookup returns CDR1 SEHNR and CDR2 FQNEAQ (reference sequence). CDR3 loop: CASVRSSGRGNEQFF. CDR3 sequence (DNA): TGTGCCAGCGTACGTTCTAGCGGGAGGGGGAATGAGCAGTTCTTC. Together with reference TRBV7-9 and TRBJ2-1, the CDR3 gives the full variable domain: DTGVSQNPRHKITKRGQNVTFRCDPISEHNRLYWYRQTLGQGPEFLTYFQNEAQLEKSRLLSDRFSAERPKGSFSTLEIQRTEQGDSAMYLCASVRSSGRGNEQFFGPGTRLTVL.

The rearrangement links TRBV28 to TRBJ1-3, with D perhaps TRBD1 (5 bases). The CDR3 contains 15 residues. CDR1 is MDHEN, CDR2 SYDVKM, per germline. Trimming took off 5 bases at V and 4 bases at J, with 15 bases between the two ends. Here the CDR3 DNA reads TGTGCCAGCAGTCTCACGCGGACACTCGGAAACACCATATATTTT. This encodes CASSLTRTLGNTIYF.

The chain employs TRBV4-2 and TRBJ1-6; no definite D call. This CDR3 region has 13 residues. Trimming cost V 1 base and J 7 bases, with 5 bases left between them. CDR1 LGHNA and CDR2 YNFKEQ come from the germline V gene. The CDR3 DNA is TGTGCCAGCAGCCAAGCCGGGAATTCACCCCTCCACTTT. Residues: CASSQAGNSPLHF.

The CDR3, as DNA: TGTGCCAGCATTGCTCTCGTCGGAGGTTTCCATGAGCAGTTCTTC. This translates into CASIALVGGFHEQFF. The rearrangement links TRBV27 to TRBJ2-1, with D possibly TRBD2 on 5 matching bases. Deletions cut 7 bases from V and 8 bases from J, with 21 bases between. The CDR3 runs 15 residues. The germline CDR1 and CDR2 sequences are MNHEY and SMNVEV (reference sequence).

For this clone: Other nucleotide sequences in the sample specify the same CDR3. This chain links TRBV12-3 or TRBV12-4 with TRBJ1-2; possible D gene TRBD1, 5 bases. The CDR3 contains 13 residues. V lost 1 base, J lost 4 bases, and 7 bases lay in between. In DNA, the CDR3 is TGTGCCAGCAGTTTAGGGGGCCTCTATGGCTACACCTTC. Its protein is CASSLGGLYGYTF.

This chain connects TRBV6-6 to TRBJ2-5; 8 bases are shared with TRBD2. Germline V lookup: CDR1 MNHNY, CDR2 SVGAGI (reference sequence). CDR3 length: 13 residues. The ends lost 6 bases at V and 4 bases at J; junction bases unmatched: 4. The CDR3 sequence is CASSGGGRETQYF. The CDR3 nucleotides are TGTGCCAGCAGCGGGGGGGGACGAGAGACCCAGTACTTC.

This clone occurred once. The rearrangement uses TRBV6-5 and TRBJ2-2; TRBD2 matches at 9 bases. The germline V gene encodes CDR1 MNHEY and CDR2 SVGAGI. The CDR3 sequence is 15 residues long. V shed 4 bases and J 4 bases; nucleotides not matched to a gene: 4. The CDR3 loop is CASSSRLAVTGELFF. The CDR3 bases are TGTGCCAGCAGTTCCCGACTAGCGGTCACCGGGGAGCTGTTTTTT.

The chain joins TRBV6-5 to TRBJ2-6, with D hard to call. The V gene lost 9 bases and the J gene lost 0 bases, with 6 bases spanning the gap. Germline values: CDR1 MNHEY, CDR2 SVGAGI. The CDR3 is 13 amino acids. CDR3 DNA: TGTGCCAGTATCTTCTCTGGGGCCAACGTCCTGACTTTC. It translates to CASIFSGANVLTF.

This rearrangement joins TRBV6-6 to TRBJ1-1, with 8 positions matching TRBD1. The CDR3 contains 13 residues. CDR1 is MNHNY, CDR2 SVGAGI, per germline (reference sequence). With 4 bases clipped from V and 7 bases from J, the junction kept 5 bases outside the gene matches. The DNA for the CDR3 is TGTGCCAGCAGTTCAAGGACAGGGTTTGAAGCTTTCTTT. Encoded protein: CASSSRTGFEAFF.

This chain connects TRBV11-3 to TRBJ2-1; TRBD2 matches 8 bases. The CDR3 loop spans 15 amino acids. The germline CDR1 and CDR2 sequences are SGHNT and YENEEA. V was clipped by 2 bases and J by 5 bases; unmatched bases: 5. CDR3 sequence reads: CASSLRAGEDNEQFF. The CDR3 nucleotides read TGTGCCAGCAGCTTAAGAGCGGGAGAGGACAATGAGCAGTTCTTC. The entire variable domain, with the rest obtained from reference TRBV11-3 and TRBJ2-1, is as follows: EAGVVQSPRYKIIEKKQPVAFWCNPISGHNTLYWYLQNLGQGPELLIRYENEEAVDDSQLPKDRFSAERLKGVDSTLKIQPAELGDSAVYLCASSLRAGEDNEQFFGPGTRLTVL.